These 17 T cell receptor beta chains originate from one sample sequenced in a study of T cell repertoires in aging, cancer and after chemotherapy. A mixed TRB-A/B primer pool amplified rearranged TRB by multiplex touch-down PCR. TCRdb re-derived calls from the multiplex PCR reads in MiXCR, one entry per CDR3 protein. The data show over 3,500 distinct CDR3 sequences, approximately 30% seen once. The template was genomic DNA from peripheral blood, not RNA. Sequencing used blood. The source of these receptors is a human donor with a solid tumor.

This clonotype has just a few counts. The chain couples TRBV6-1 to TRBJ1-6, with D unclear. Germline V gene sequence: CDR1 MNHNS, CDR2 SASEGT. The V gene lost 8 bases and the J gene lost 0 bases, with 11 bases spanning the gap. The CDR3 extends over 15 amino acids. In nucleotides, the CDR3 is TGTGCCAGCGATCAGTTCCCCTCCTATAATTCACCCCTCCACTTT. Its protein is CASDQFPSYNSPLHF.

V usage is TRBV6-2 or TRBV6-3 and J usage is TRBJ1-1, with 7 bases matching TRBD1. The length of the CDR3 is 13 residues. In germline, CDR1 is MNHEY, CDR2 SVGEGT. V dropped 8 bases and J dropped 4; count of bases not matched to a gene: 7. This CDR3 reads CASWAGGSTEAFF. The CDR3 DNA reads TGTGCCAGCTGGGCAGGGGGGTCCACTGAAGCTTTCTTT.

This clonotype has a handful of counts. The chain combines TRBV5-4 with TRBJ1-1; 7 nucleotides line up with TRBD1. The CDR3 length is 12 residues. Germline CDR1 reads SGHNT; CDR2 reads YYREEE (reference sequence). V gave up 1 base and J gave up 8 bases; unmatched junction bases: 2. The CDR3 spells CASSLRDREAFF. For the CDR3, the DNA is TGTGCCAGCAGCTTGCGGGACAGAGAAGCTTTCTTT.

This clonotype was detected a few times. This chain links TRBV4-3 with TRBJ2-7, with D perhaps matching TRBD1 (6 bases). This CDR3 is built from 14 residues. Germline V CDR1 and CDR2: LGHNA, YSLEER. V was trimmed by 3 bases and J by 2 bases, leaving 11 bases between them. The CDR3 spells CASSQLTGTYEQYF. The CDR3 DNA follows: TGCGCCAGCAGCCAGCTGACAGGAACCTACGAGCAGTACTTC.

This clonotype was observed a handful of times. The gene calls are TRBV12-3 or TRBV12-4 and TRBJ1-1; TRBD1 aligns across 10 bases. The CDR3 has 17 amino acids. V shed 5 bases and J 4 bases; nucleotides not matched to a gene: 13. The CDR3, as DNA: TGTGCCAGCAGTCCCCCCGGGACAGGGGTCGTGGGCACTGAAGCTTTCTTT. Its protein product is CASSPPGTGVVGTEAFF.

V and J are TRBV6-6 and TRBJ2-5; 12 nucleotides agree with TRBD2. This CDR3 comprises 16 residues. Germline V gene data show CDR1 as MNHNY and CDR2 as SVGAGI (reference sequence). Trimming removed 2 bases from V and 2 bases from J; junction bases left unmatched: 3. For the CDR3, the DNA is TGTGCCAGCAGTTACGGGACTAGCGGGTATCAAGAGACCCAGTACTTC. Its protein is CASSYGTSGYQETQYF.

The chain carries TRBV20-1 and TRBJ1-4; TRBD1 is a possible D gene (5 bases). The CDR3 length is 13 residues. Per germline, CDR1 DFQATT and CDR2 SNEGSKA (reference sequence). Trimming left V 4 bases short and J 3 bases short, with 9 bases between. The CDR3, as DNA: TGCAGTGCTATCAGGGTACCTAATGAAAAACTGTTTTTT. Its translation: CSAIRVPNEKLFF.

V is TRBV7-6 and J is TRBJ2-7; TRBD2 is a possible D gene (6 bases). V was cut by 5 bases and J by 1 base, with 15 bases left in between. The CDR3 consists of 15 residues. Per germline, CDR1 SGHVS and CDR2 FNYEAQ. CDR3 DNA sequence: TGTGCCAGCAGCCTCTCCTTTAGCGGATCCTACGAGCAGTACTTC. Translated: CASSLSFSGSYEQYF.

The rearrangement uses TRBV20-1 and TRBJ2-6; D is unresolved. Deletions cut 6 bases from V and 5 bases from J, with 14 bases between. The CDR3 runs to 14 residues. CDR1 and CDR2 (germline): DFQATT, SNEGSKA (reference sequence). The CDR3 region is CSANRGRRANVLTF. CDR3 nucleotide sequence: TGCAGTGCGAATAGAGGACGTAGGGCCAACGTCCTGACTTTC.

This clonotype appeared a few times. The chain links TRBV6-1 to TRBJ1-5, with a possible D match to TRBD1 (5 bases). Trimming cost V 1 base and J 7 bases, with 8 bases left between them. The CDR3 consists of 13 residues. Germline V lookup: CDR1 MNHNS, CDR2 SASEGT. CDR3: CASSEVGTQPQHF. The CDR3 coding sequence is TGTGCCAGCAGTGAAGTTGGGACCCAGCCCCAGCATTTT.

This clonotype was observed a handful of times. The rearrangement links TRBV20-1 to TRBJ2-5; perhaps TRBD2 as D (6 bases). CDR1 and CDR2 from the germline V gene are DFQATT and SNEGSKA (reference sequence). V lost 5 bases to trimming and J lost 5 bases, with 15 bases between them. The CDR3 covers 13 residues. The CDR3 sequence is CSAWTWLAETQYF. CDR3 in DNA: TGCAGTGCTTGGACATGGCTAGCGGAGACCCAGTACTTC.

The V gene is TRBV20-1, the J gene TRBJ1-6; D is possibly TRBD1 (5 bases). The CDR3 has 16 residues. With 0 bases removed from V and 6 bases from J, the gap between germline ends came to 15 bases. Per germline, CDR1 DFQATT and CDR2 SNEGSKA (reference sequence). The CDR3 loop reads CSARDPGRQGNSPLHF. CDR3 coding DNA: TGCAGTGCTAGAGATCCTGGTAGGCAGGGTAATTCACCCCTCCACTTT.

By frequency in the sample, this clonotype is medium-sized. The CDR3 loop reads CASSGGLGVETQYF. CDR3 nucleotides: TGTGCCAGTAGTGGGGGCCTAGGCGTGGAGACCCAGTACTTC. The V gene is TRBV19, the J gene TRBJ2-5; D may be TRBD1 (6 bases). V lost 5 bases, J lost 5 bases, and 15 bases lay in between. The CDR3 is 14 residues long. The germline V gene has CDR1 LNHDA and CDR2 SQIVND (reference sequence).

The genes are TRBV4-2 and TRBJ2-7; possible D gene TRBD1, 5 bases. V was trimmed by 5 bases and J by 1 base, leaving 9 bases between them. CDR1 is LGHNA, CDR2 YNFKEQ, per germline. The CDR3 is 13 residues long. CDR3 DNA sequence: TGTGCCAGCAGCTTAGGGGTATCCTACGAGCAGTACTTC. It encodes CASSLGVSYEQYF.

The chain couples TRBV20-1 to TRBJ1-6; 7 nucleotides agree with TRBD1. The V segment lost 2 bases and the J segment 6 bases; nucleotides outside the gene matches: 10. Germline CDR1 reads DFQATT; CDR2 reads SNEGSKA (reference sequence). The CDR3 length is 16 residues. As DNA, the CDR3 is TGCAGTGCTAGAATTTTCTCGGGACAGCTTAATTCACCCCTCCACTTT. It encodes CSARIFSGQLNSPLHF.

The sample holds a few counts of this clonotype. This chain connects TRBV5-1 to TRBJ2-7; maybe TRBD2 (5 bases). Germline V gene sequence: CDR1 SGHRS, CDR2 YFSETQ. V lost 1 base and J 5 bases, leaving 16 bases between the germline ends. This CDR3 is 15 amino acids long. In DNA form, the CDR3 reads TGCGCCAGCAGCTTGATTCCAGCGGTCCTTAACGAGCAGTACTTC. Its protein is CASSLIPAVLNEQYF. Using reference TRBV5-1 and TRBJ2-7 for the parts outside the CDR3, the full variable domain is KAGVTQTPRYLIKTRGQQVTLSCSPISGHRSVSWYQQTPGQGLQFLFEYFSETQRNKGNFPGRFSGRQFSNSRSEMNVSTLELGDSALYLCASSLIPAVLNEQYFGPGTRLTVT.

This clonotype was detected a few times. The V call is TRBV20-1, the J call TRBJ1-5; the D is unclear. The CDR3 is 12 amino acids. The ends were cut back, 0 bases at V and 7 bases at J, with 7 bases in the middle. Germline CDR1 DFQATT, CDR2 SNEGSKA (reference sequence). This chain's CDR3 is CSAREGDQPQHF. CDR3 DNA sequence: TGCAGTGCTAGAGAGGGAGACCAGCCCCAGCATTTT.